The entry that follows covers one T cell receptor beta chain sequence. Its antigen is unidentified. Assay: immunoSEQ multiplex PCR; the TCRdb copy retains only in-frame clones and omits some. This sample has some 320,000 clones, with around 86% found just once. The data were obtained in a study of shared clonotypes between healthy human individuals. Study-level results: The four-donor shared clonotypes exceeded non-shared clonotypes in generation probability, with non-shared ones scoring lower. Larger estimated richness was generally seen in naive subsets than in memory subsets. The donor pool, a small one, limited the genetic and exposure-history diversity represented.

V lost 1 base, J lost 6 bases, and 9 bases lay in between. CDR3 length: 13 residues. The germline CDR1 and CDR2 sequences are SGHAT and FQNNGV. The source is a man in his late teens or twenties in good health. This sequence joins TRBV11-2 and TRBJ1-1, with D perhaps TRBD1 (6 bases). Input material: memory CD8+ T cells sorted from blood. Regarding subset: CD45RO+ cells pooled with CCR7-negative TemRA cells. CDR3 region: CASSLGRGPEAFF. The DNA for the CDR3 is TGTGCCAGCAGCTTAGGTCGGGGGCCTGAAGCTTTCTTT.